This T cell receptor beta chain was sequenced for a study of monozygotic twins with inflammatory bowel disease. Study-level results: Telling different T cell subtypes apart from each other was not possible. The co-twins with IBD showed lower TCRbeta diversity (inverse Simpson) than their healthy siblings.

A 6-nucleotide sample barcode was carried by the UMIs, which template switching added. For each CDR3 protein, TCRdb gives one entry from its re-call of the 5' RACE reads, without DNA. The sample is made up of 160,000 or so distinct CDR3 sequences, and the top ten hold around 2.4% of it. Whole-blood total RNA was extracted without T cell sorting. Germline values: CDR1 SNHLY, CDR2 FYNNEI. The length of the CDR3 is 13 residues. For this clonotype: Its matching antigen is unknown.

Material for sequencing was blood. V is TRBV2 and J is TRBJ2-1; TCRdb calls TRBD2, which cannot be checked without DNA. The sequence was obtained from a human donor with ulcerative colitis or Crohn's disease, or a healthy co-twin of an affected twin (not recorded which). The CDR3 reads CASASGVYNEQFF.